This TCR beta chain was identified during a study of blood T cell repertoires in COVID-19. Overall study: COVID-19 samples from acute and convalescent phases originated in the United States, Italy and Spain. The cDNA or gDNA used as material had been derived from T cells, B-cell-depleted T cells, or PBMCs.

Original processing notes: Nucleated cell number was recorded as an estimate derived from reference gene primer amplification. Produced via immunoSEQ multiplex PCR; TCRdb's table is partial and in-frame only. That table gives V, J and clone size, and the DNA gave D and trimming. The data hold some 300,000 clones, with roughly 80% observed a single time. J gave up 6 bases and V 4 bases, and 7 bases lay outside the gene matches. CDR1 is LGHDT, CDR2 YNNKEL, per germline (reference sequence). The CDR3 is made up of 14 amino acids. This clonotype was sampled from a woman aged 50 to 60 with active or convalescent COVID-19. This rearrangement joins TRBV3-1 (or the pseudogene TRBV3-2) to TRBJ1-1; 8 bases map to TRBD1. The sample was peripheral blood. The CDR3 here is CASSRRTGRPEAFF. The CDR3 DNA is TGTGCCAGCAGCCGGAGGACAGGGCGACCTGAAGCTTTCTTT.